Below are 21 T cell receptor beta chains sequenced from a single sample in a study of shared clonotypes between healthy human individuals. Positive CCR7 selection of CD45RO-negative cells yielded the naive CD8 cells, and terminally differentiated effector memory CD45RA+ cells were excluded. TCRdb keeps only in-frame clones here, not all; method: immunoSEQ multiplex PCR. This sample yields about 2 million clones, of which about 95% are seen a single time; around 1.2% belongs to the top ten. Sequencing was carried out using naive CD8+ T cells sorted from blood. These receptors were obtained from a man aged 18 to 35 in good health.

CDR3 residues: CASSFTGGELFF. The DNA of the CDR3 is TGTGCCAGCAGCTTTACCGGCGGGGAGCTGTTTTTT. J is TRBJ2-2 and V is TRBV7-3; D ambiguous. The CDR3 sequence is 12 residues long. The V gene's germline CDR1 is SGHTA and CDR2 FQGTGA. Trimming removed 3 bases at V and 7 bases at J, with 6 bases between.

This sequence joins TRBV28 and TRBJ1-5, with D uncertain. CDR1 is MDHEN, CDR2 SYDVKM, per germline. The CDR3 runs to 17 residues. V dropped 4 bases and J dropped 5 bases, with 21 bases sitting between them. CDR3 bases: TGTGCCAGCAGTTCCCTCTTCGAAGGGTGGTCGGATCAGCCCCAGCATTTT. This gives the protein CASSSLFEGWSDQPQHF.

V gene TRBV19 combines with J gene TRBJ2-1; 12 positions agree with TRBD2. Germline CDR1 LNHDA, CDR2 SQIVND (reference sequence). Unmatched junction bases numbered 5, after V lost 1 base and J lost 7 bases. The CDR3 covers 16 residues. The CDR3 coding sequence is TGTGCCAGTAGTATAGGACTAGCGGGAGCTTTGAATGAGCAGTTCTTC. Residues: CASSIGLAGALNEQFF.

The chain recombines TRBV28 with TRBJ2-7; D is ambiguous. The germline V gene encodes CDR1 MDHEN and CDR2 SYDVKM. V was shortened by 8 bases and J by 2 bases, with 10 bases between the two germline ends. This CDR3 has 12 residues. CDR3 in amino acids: CASGLPTYEQYF. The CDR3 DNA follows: TGTGCCAGCGGGCTCCCTACCTACGAGCAGTACTTC. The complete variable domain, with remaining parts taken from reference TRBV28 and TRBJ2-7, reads DVKVTQSSRYLVKRTGEKVFLECVQDMDHENMFWYRQDPGLGLRLIYFSYDVKMKEKGDIPEGYSVSREKKERFSLILESASTNQTSMYLCASGLPTYEQYFGPGTRLTVT.

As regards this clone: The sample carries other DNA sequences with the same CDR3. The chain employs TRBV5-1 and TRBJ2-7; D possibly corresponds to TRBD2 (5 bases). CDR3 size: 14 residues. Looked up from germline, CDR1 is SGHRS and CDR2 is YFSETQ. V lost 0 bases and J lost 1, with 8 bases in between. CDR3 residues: CASSLDGGSYEQYF. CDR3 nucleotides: TGCGCCAGCAGCTTGGACGGAGGATCCTACGAGCAGTACTTC.

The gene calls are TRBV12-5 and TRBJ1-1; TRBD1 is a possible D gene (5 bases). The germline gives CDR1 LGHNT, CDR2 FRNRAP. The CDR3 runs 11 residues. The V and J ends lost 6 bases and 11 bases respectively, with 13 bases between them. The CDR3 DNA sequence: TGTGCTAGTGGCTCTGGGGGGTCGGCTTTCTTT. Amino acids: CASGSGGSAFF.

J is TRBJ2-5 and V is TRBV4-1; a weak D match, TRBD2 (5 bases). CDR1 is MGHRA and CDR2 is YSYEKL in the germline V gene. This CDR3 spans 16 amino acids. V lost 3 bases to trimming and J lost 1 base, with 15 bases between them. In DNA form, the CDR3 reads TGCGCCAGCAGCCACCTCGTGGGAGCCAGCCAAGAGACCCAGTACTTC. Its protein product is CASSHLVGASQETQYF.

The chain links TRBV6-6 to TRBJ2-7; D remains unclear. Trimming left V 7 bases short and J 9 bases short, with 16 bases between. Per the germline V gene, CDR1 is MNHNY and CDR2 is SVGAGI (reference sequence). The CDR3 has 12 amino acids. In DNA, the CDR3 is TGTGCCAGCACCTACGGGCCGGACGGGCAGTACTTC. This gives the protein CASTYGPDGQYF.

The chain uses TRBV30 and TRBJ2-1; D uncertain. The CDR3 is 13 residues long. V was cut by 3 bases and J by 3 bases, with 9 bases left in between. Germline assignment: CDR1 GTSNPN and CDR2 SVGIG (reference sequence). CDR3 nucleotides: TGTGCCTGGAGGGAAAATGGCTACAATGAGCAGTTCTTC. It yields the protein CAWRENGYNEQFF.

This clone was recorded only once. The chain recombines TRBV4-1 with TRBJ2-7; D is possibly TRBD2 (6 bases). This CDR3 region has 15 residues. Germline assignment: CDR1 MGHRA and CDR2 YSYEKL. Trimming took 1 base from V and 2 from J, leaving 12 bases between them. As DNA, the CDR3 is TGCGCCAGCAGCCAAGGGGCTAGCGAAGCCTACGAGCAGTACTTC. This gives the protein CASSQGASEAYEQYF.

In nucleotides, the CDR3 is TGCGCCAGCAGCCAAGATGGACTAGTCGGTATCACCGGGGAGCTGTTTTTT. Amino acids: CASSQDGLVGITGELFF. V gene TRBV4-3 combines with J gene TRBJ2-2, with 7 bases aligning to TRBD2. The length of the CDR3 is 17 residues. Trimming cost V 0 bases and J 4 bases; bases outside gene matches: 8. Germline V CDR1 and CDR2: LGHNA, YSLEER.

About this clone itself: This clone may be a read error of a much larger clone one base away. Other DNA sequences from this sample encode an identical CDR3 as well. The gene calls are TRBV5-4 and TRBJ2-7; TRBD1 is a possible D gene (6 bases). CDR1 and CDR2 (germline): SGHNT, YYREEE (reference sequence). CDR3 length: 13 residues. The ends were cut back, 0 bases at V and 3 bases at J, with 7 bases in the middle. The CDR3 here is CASSLGQDYEQYF. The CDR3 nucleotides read TGTGCCAGCAGCTTGGGACAGGACTACGAGCAGTACTTC.

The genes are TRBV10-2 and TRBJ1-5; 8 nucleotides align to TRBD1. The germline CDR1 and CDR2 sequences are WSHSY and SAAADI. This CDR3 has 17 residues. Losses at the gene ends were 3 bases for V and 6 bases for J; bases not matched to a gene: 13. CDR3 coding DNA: TGCGCCAGCAGTGACAAAATCCGGACAGGGTTCGTTCAGCCCCAGCATTTT. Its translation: CASSDKIRTGFVQPQHF.

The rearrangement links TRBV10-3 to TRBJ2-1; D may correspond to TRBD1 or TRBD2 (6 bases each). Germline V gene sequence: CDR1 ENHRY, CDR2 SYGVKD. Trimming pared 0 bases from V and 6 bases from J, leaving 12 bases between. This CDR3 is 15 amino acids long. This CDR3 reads CAISESGGSGNEQFF. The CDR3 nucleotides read TGTGCCATCAGTGAGTCGGGGGGCTCTGGCAATGAGCAGTTCTTC.

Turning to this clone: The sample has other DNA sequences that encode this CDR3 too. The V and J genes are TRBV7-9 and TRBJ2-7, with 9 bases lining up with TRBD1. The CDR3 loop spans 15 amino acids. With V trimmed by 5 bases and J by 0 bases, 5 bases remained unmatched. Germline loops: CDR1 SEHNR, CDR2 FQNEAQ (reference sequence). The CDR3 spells CASSPGQGSSYEQYF. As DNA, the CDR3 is TGTGCCAGCAGCCCCGGACAGGGGAGCTCCTACGAGCAGTACTTC.

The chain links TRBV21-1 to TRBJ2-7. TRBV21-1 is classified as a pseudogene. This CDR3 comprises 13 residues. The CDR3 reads CASKEGGNYEQYF. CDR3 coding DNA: TGTGCCAGCAAGGAGGGGGGAAACTACGAGCAGTACTTC.

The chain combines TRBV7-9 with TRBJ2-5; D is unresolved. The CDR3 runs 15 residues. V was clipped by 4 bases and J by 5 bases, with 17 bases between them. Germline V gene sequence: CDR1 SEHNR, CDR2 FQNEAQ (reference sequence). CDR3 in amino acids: CASSSPLGVGETQYF. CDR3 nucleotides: TGTGCCAGCAGCTCCCCTCTGGGTGTCGGGGAGACCCAGTACTTC.

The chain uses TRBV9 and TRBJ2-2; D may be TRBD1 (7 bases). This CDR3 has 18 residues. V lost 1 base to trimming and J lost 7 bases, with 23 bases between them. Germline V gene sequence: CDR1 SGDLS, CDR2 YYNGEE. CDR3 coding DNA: TGTGCCAGCAGCGTATCCCCCCGCCAGGGGGGTAGTAACGGGGAGCTGTTTTTT. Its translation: CASSVSPRQGGSNGELFF.

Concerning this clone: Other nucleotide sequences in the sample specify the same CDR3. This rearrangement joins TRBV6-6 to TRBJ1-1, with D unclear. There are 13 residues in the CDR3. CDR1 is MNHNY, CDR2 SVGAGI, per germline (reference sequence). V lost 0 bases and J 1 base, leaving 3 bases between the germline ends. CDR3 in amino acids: CASSYSANTEAFF. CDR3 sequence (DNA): TGTGCCAGCAGTTACTCAGCGAACACTGAAGCTTTCTTT.

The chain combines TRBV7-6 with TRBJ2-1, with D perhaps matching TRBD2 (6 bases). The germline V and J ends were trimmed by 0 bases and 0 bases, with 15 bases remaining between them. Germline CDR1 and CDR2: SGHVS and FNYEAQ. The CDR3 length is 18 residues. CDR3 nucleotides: TGTGCCAGCAGCTTAGCGTATCCCACTAGCTACTCCTACAATGAGCAGTTCTTC. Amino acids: CASSLAYPTSYSYNEQFF.

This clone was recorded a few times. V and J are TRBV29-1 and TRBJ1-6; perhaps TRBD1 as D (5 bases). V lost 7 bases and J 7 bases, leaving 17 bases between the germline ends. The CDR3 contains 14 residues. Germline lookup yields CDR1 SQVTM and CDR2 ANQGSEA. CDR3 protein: CSAVGGGDNSPLHF. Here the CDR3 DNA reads TGCAGCGCCGTCGGTGGAGGGGACAATTCACCCCTCCACTTT.